This entry lists 6 T cell receptor beta chains sequenced from one sample in a study of T cells in Graves' hyperthyroidism and ophthalmopathy. Amplification of TCR beta CDR3 regions used RNA as the template. TCR CDR3 regions were first amplified by RT-PCR with HTBI primers. TCRdb re-analysed the multiplex PCR reads in MiXCR, keeping a single row per CDR3 protein. The sample lists roughly 400,000 distinct CDR3 sequences; over 11% were seen once. Sequencing was done on a sample of blood. The receptors shown here come from a man aged 45-65 years with Graves' ophthalmopathy.

At least ten counts were recorded for this clonotype. The chain links TRBV28 to TRBJ2-1; no reliable D call. Between the trimmed V and J ends, which lost 3 bases and 4 bases, there was a span of 10 bases. Germline V gene sequence: CDR1 MDHEN, CDR2 SYDVKM. This CDR3 is 14 amino acids long. The CDR3 DNA is TGTGCCAGCAGTTTTATAAGGGAATACAATGAGCAGTTCTTC. Encoded protein: CASSFIREYNEQFF.

This clonotype was detected many times. V is TRBV19 and J is TRBJ1-1, with no clear D. In germline, CDR1 is LNHDA, CDR2 SQIVND (reference sequence). The length of the CDR3 is 11 residues. The ends were cut back, 6 bases at V and 11 bases at J, with 13 bases in the middle. The CDR3 sequence: CASRGSTNAFF. The DNA of the CDR3 is TGTGCCAGTAGGGGCTCGACAAATGCTTTCTTT.

This clonotype was observed many times. The chain links TRBV7-9 to TRBJ2-1; D may be TRBD2 (5 bases). Germline CDR1 is SEHNR and CDR2 is FQNEAQ (reference sequence). This CDR3 contains 16 residues. The V and J ends lost 5 bases and 3 bases respectively, with 17 bases between them. The CDR3 sequence: CASSPTLSRDYNEQFF. CDR3 bases: TGTGCCAGCAGCCCCACCCTGAGCCGGGACTACAATGAGCAGTTCTTC.

This clonotype was picked up a small number of times. V gene TRBV7-8 combines with J gene TRBJ2-1; the match to TRBD2 covers 9 bases. This CDR3 has 20 residues. Germline CDR1 reads SGHVS; CDR2 reads FQNEAQ. The V gene end was trimmed by 6 bases and the J gene end by 2 bases; junction bases not matched to a gene: 20. The CDR3 DNA is TGTGCCAGCAGTTACCCGACCGGGACTCGCGGGAGGGAAGCCTACAATGAGCAGTTCTTC. The encoded protein is CASSYPTGTRGREAYNEQFF.

This clonotype was seen many times. V gene TRBV5-1 combines with J gene TRBJ1-4, with D unclear. Germline CDR1 SGHRS, CDR2 YFSETQ. CDR3 length: 14 amino acids. V lost 0 bases, J lost 8 bases, and 11 bases lay in between. The CDR3 coding sequence is TGCGCCAGCAGCTTGGCTGCTAAGGGAGAAAAACTGTTTTTT. Translating gives CASSLAAKGEKLFF.

This clonotype was counted ten times or more. The chain joins TRBV20-1 to TRBJ2-3; D unresolved. This CDR3 spans 14 amino acids. Trimming cost V 5 bases and J 4 bases, with 16 bases left between them. Germline assignment: CDR1 DFQATT and CDR2 SNEGSKA (reference sequence). The CDR3 bases are TGCAGTGCTGAAACGTTGGGCTCTTCAGATACGCAGTATTTT. Protein product: CSAETLGSSDTQYF.